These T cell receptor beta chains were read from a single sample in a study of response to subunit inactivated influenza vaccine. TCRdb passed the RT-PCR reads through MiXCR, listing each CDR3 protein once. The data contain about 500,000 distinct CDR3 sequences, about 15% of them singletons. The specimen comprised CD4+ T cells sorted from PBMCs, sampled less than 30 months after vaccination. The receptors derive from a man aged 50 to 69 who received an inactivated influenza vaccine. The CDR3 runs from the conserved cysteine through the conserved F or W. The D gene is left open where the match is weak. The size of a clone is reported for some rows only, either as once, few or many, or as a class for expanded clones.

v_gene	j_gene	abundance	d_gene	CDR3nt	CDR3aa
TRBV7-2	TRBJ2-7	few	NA	TGTGCCAGCAGCTTAGGGGGGGCGGGGAGACTCTACGAGCAGTACTTC	CASSLGGAGRLYEQYF
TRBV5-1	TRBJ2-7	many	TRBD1	TGCGCCAGCAGCGCAGACAGGGGTAGCGACGAGCAGTACTTC	CASSADRGSDEQYF
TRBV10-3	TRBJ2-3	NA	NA	TGTGCCATCAGTGCCCTCGGGGAGTCAGATACGCAGTATTTT	CAISALGESDTQYF
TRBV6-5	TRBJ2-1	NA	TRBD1	TGTGCCAGCAGTCACCCCCGGGACAGGTGGGGGAATGAGCAGTTCTTC	CASSHPRDRWGNEQFF
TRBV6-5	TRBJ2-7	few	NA	TGTGCCAGCAGTTACAGACCTGGGAGCGAGCAGTACTTC	CASSYRPGSEQYF
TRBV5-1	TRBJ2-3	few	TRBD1	TGCGCCAGCAGCCTGGGACAGCAGGCAGATACGCAGTATTTT	CASSLGQQADTQYF
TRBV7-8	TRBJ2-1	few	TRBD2	TGTGCCAGCAGCTTAGCGCTTACCGGGACTACGGGGTTTGATGAGCAGTTCTTC	CASSLALTGTTGFDEQFF
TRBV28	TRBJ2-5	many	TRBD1	TGTGCCAGCAGTCTCCGGACAGGTTTAGAGACCCAGTACTTC	CASSLRTGLETQYF
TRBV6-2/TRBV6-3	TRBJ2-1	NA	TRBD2	TGTGCCAGCAGTTACTCTCCCGGGACTAGAATATACAATGAGCAGTTCTTC	CASSYSPGTRIYNEQFF
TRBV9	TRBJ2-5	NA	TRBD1	TGTGCCAGCAGCGCCCTACAGGGGGCTTTAGAGACCCAGTACTTC	CASSALQGALETQYF
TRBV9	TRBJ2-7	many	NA	TGTGCCAGCAGCGTTGGGAGCTCCTACGAGCAGTACTTC	CASSVGSSYEQYF
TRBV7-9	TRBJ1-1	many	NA	TGTGCCAGCAGCTTAGCTCAGGGGCTACGGACTGAAGCTTTCTTT	CASSLAQGLRTEAFF
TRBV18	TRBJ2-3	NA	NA	TGTGCCAGCTCACCAAAAGAGAGTGGGACGCAGTATTTT	CASSPKESGTQYF
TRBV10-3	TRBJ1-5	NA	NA	TGTGCCATCAGTGCGACGGACGGCCTGAATCAGCCCCAGCATTTT	CAISATDGLNQPQHF
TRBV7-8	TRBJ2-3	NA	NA	TGTGCCAGCAGCTTAGAGAGGGTTTTCAGTACGCAGTATTTT	CASSLERVFSTQYF
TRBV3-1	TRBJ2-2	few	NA	TGTGCCAGCAGCCAAGAAAATTGGGAAACCGGGGAGCTGTTTTTT	CASSQENWETGELFF
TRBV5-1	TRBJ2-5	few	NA	TGCGCCAGCAGCTCGAAACGCCGAGAGACCCAGTACTTC	CASSSKRRETQYF
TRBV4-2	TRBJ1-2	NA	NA	TGTGCCAGCAGCCAGATGGTGAAAGATGGCTACACCTTC	CASSQMVKDGYTF
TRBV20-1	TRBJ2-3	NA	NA	TGCAGTGCTAGAGATCCCCGGGCAGGATCCACAGATACGCAGTATTTT	CSARDPRAGSTDTQYF
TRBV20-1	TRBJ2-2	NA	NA	TGCAGTGCTAGAGATAAGCAGCCGGGGACCGGGGAGCTGTTTTTT	CSARDKQPGTGELFF